The clone carrying this T cell receptor (beta chain) occurred many times. What it recognizes is unknown. Lactation, pregnancy, other autoimmune disease or uncontrolled infection excluded patients. The authors took PBMCs from 10 ml fresh peripheral blood. The data are from a study of T cells in Graves' hyperthyroidism and ophthalmopathy. The CDR3 is 18 amino acids. V was cut by 0 bases and J by 1 base, with 19 bases left in between. Germline loops: CDR1 SGHRS, CDR2 YFSETQ. Study results and limitations: The blood repertoire included most of the expanded thyroid clonotypes above 0.001.

Researchers took RNA transcripts and amplified the TCR beta CDR3 regions from them. A first-round RT-PCR of the TCR CDR3 used the HTBI primer set. TCRdb independently ran MiXCR on the multiplex PCR reads; one entry per CDR3 protein. The table includes about 420,000 distinct CDR3 sequences, 15% to 17% detected once. Sample: blood. This TCR came from a young woman with Graves' hyperthyroidism. The chain employs TRBV5-1 and TRBJ1-1; no firm D call. Here the CDR3 DNA reads TGCGCCAGCAGCTTGGCCGCAAGATTAGGTGAGAAGAACACTGAAGCTTTCTTT. This encodes CASSLAARLGEKNTEAFF.